The source of this T cell receptor (beta chain) is a study of T cell clones after liver transplantation. The assay was immunoSEQ multiplex PCR, and TCRdb's table has in-frame clones only and misses some. The table has around 13,000 clones, roughly 70% seen once; the top ten hold 25% to 40%. The receptor was isolated from a human patient who received a liver transplant. Some T cells may be supplied by the graft donor. The source was CD8+ T cells from blood, collected at the 22-month timepoint.

CDR3 protein: CASSYAGTGGDEQYF. The CDR3 DNA sequence: TGTGCCAGCAGCTATGCCGGGACAGGGGGCGACGAGCAGTACTTC. V gene TRBV7-9 combines with J gene TRBJ2-7, with 12 bases matching TRBD1. This CDR3 is built from 15 residues. V gave up 4 bases and J gave up 5 bases; unmatched junction bases: 6. The germline V gene has CDR1 SEHNR and CDR2 FQNEAQ (reference sequence).